The present T cell receptor (beta chain) was sequenced within a study of somatic mutations in cytotoxic T cells in rheumatoid arthritis. In the study overall: Patient blood (less than 32 ml EDTA) was drawn right after diagnosis, before any treatment. Selected populations of V beta antibody-stained T cells underwent flow sorting at nearly 100% purity; these encompassed V beta1+ cells subjected to TCRB sequencing.

The CDR3 has 12 amino acids. Looked up from germline, CDR1 is SEHNR and CDR2 is FQNEAQ (reference sequence). The V end was cut by 2 bases, the J end by 15 bases, with 14 bases between. On this clone itself: The antigen remains undetermined.

Study observations and caveats: Patients with rheumatoid arthritis showed a slight underrepresentation of TRBV07, a finding that was never subjected to any adjustment for multiple comparisons.

TCRdb keeps only in-frame clones here, not all; method: immunoSEQ multiplex PCR. The sample contains 10,000 to 13,000 clones, less than 80% of which appear only once. The material sequenced was CD8+ T cells sorted from blood. The TCR sequence derives from an adult with rheumatoid arthritis. The chain combines TRBV7-9 with TRBJ2-1; D may be TRBD1 or TRBD2 (5 bases each). In DNA, the CDR3 is TGTGCCAGCAGCTTAAGGGACCCCTCAAGGTTCTTC. As protein: CASSLRDPSRFF.